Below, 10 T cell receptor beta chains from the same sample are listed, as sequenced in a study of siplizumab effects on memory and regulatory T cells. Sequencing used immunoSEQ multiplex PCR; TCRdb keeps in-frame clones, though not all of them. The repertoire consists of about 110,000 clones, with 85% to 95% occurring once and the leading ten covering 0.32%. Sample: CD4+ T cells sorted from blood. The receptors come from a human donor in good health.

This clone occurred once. The CDR3 coding sequence is TGTGCCAGCAGTTGGGACAGCTCGAACACTGAAGCTTTCTTT. Translating it yields CASSWDSSNTEAFF. The chain combines TRBV27 with TRBJ1-1; TRBD1 agrees at 7 bases. V shed 4 bases, J shed 1 base, and the junction held 3 bases outside the gene matches. This CDR3 spans 14 amino acids. Germline-derived CDR1 and CDR2 are MNHEY and SMNVEV (reference sequence).

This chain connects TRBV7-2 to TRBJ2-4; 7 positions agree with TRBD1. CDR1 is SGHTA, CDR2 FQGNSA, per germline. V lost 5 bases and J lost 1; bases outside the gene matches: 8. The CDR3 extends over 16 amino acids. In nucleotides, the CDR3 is TGTGCCAGCAGCACCAACAGGGGAGCGGCCAAAAACATTCAGTACTTC. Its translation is CASSTNRGAAKNIQYF.

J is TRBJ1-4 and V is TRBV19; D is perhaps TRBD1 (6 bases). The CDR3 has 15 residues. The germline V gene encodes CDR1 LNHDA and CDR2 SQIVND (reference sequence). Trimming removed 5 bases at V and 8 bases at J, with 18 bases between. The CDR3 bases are TGTGCCAGTAGTCAGAGGCCCAGGGGAGGCGAAAAACTGTTTTTT. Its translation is CASSQRPRGGEKLFF.

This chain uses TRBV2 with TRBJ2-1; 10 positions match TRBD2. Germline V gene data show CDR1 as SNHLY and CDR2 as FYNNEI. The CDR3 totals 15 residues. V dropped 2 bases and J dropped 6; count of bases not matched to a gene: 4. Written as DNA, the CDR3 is TGTGCCAGCAGTGAATTAGCGGGGGGACCCAATGAGCAGTTCTTC. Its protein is CASSELAGGPNEQFF.

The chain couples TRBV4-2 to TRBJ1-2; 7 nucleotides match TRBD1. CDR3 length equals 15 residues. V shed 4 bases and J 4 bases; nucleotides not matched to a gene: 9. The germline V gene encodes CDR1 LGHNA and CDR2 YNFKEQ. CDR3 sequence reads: CASSLPLTGTYGYTF. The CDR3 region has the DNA TGTGCCAGCAGCCTACCCTTGACAGGGACCTATGGCTACACCTTC.

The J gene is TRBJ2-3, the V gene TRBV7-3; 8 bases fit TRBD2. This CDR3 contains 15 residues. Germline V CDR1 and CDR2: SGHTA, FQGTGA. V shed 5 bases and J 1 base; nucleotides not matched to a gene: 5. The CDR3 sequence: CASSPREEGTDTQYF. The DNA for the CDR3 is TGTGCCAGCAGCCCGCGGGAGGAGGGCACAGATACGCAGTATTTT.

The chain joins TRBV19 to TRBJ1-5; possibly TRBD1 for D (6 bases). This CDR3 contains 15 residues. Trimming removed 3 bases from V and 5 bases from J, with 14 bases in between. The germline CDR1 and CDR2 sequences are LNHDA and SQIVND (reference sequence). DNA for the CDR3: TGTGCCAGTAGTATCACAGGGAAATTGGATCAGCCCCAGCATTTT. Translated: CASSITGKLDQPQHF.

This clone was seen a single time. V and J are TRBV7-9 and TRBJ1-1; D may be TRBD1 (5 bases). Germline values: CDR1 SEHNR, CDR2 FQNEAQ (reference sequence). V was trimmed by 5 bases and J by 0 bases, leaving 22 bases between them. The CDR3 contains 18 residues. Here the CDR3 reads CASSDPGTWTSMNTEAFF. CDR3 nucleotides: TGTGCCAGCAGCGACCCTGGGACCTGGACGTCAATGAACACTGAAGCTTTCTTT. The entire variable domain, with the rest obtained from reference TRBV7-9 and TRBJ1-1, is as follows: DTGVSQNPRHKITKRGQNVTFRCDPISEHNRLYWYRQTLGQGPEFLTYFQNEAQLEKSRLLSDRFSAERPKGSFSTLEIQRTEQGDSAMYLCASSDPGTWTSMNTEAFFGQGTRLTVV.

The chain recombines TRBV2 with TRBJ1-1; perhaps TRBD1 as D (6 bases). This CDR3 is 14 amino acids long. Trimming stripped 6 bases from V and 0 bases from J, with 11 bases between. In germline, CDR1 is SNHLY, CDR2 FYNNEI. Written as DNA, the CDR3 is TGTGCCAGCAGAAAGGGGGGAATGAACACTGAAGCTTTCTTT. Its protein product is CASRKGGMNTEAFF.

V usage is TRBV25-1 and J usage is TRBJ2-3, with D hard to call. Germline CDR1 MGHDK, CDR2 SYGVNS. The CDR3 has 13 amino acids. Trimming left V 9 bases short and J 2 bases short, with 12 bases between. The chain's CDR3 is CASRSRPTDTQYF. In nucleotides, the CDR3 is TGTGCCAGTCGTTCCCGGCCCACAGATACGCAGTATTTT.